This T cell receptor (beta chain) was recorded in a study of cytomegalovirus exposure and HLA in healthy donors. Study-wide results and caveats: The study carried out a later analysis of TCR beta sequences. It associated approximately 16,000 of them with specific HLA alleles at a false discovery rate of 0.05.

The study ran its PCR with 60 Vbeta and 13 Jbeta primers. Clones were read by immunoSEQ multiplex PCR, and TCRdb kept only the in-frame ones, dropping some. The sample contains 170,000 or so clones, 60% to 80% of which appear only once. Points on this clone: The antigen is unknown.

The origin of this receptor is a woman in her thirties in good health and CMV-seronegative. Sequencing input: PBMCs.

Here the CDR3 reads CASSLSGTYGYTF. In nucleotides, the CDR3 is TGTGCCAGCAGCTTATCGGGGACTTATGGCTACACCTTC. V usage is TRBV7-9 and J usage is TRBJ1-2; possibly TRBD1 for D (5 bases). Germline CDR1 is SEHNR and CDR2 is FQNEAQ (reference sequence). The CDR3 covers 13 residues. V lost 2 bases and J lost 5, with 9 bases in between.